Listed below are T cell receptor beta chains from one sample, sequenced in a study of cytomegalovirus exposure and HLA in healthy donors. Clones were sequenced by immunoSEQ multiplex PCR, and TCRdb holds only the in-frame ones, with some missing. Here the sample spans more than 95,000 clones, over 60% being singletons. Specimen: PBMCs. The receptors shown here come from a man in his forties in good health and CMV-seropositive. The CDR3 runs from the conserved cysteine through the conserved F or W. The D gene is left open where the match is weak. The size field is filled for only some rows; it gives once, few, many or a size class.

size: NA
J: TRBJ1-6
D: TRBD1
V: TRBV5-6
CDR3: CASSPGTGAYNSPLHF
DNA: TGTGCCAGCAGCCCTGGGACAGGCGCTTATAATTCACCCCTCCACTTT

size: NA
J: TRBJ2-5
D: NA
V: TRBV30
CDR3: CAWSVRGARETQYF
DNA: TGTGCCTGGAGTGTACGGGGGGCGAGAGAGACCCAGTACTTC

size: NA
J: TRBJ1-2
D: NA
V: TRBV21-1
CDR3: CASSKGTGGPLGYGYTF
DNA: TGTGCCAGCAGCAAAGGGACAGGGGGCCCTCTAGGCTATGGCTACACCTTC

size: NA
J: TRBJ1-2
D: TRBD1
V: TRBV5-4
CDR3: CASSLGQGGVYGYTF
DNA: TGTGCCAGCAGCTTGGGACAGGGGGGAGTCTATGGCTACACCTTC

size: NA
J: TRBJ1-1
D: NA
V: TRBV6-1
CDR3: CASSEAGLEAFF
DNA: TGTGCCAGCAGTGAAGCCGGTCTGGAAGCTTTCTTT

size: NA
J: TRBJ2-5
D: NA
V: TRBV5-6
CDR3: CASSWVAVPAETQYF
DNA: TGTGCCAGCAGCTGGGTGGCGGTTCCGGCAGAGACCCAGTACTTC

size: NA
J: TRBJ1-1
D: TRBD1
V: TRBV5-4
CDR3: CASSSGQGDTEAFF
DNA: TGTGCCAGCAGCTCCGGACAGGGGGACACTGAAGCTTTCTTT

size: few
J: TRBJ2-7
D: NA
V: TRBV20-1
CDR3: CSASPSNEQYF
DNA: TGCAGTGCTTCACCTAGCAACGAGCAGTACTTC

size: NA
J: TRBJ1-3
D: NA
V: TRBV6-5
CDR3: CASSYGVSSGNTIYF
DNA: TGTGCCAGCAGTTACGGAGTAAGCTCTGGAAACACCATATATTTT

size: once
J: TRBJ1-2
D: NA
V: TRBV14
CDR3: CASSRTGWGYTF
DNA: TGTGCCAGCAGCCGAACAGGGTGGGGCTACACCTTC

size: NA
J: TRBJ2-7
D: NA
V: TRBV28
CDR3: CASRKGGGGSGYEQYF
DNA: TGTGCCAGCAGAAAGGGTGGCGGAGGCTCGGGCTACGAGCAGTACTTC

size: NA
J: TRBJ1-5
D: NA
V: TRBV9
CDR3: CASSPRPTEDQPQHF
DNA: TGTGCCAGCAGCCCTCGTCCGACAGAAGATCAGCCCCAGCATTTT

size: NA
J: TRBJ2-7
D: NA
V: TRBV7-2
CDR3: CASSDTYYEQYF
DNA: TGTGCCAGCAGCGACACCTACTACGAGCAGTACTTC

size: once
J: TRBJ2-2
D: NA
V: TRBV5-5
CDR3: CASSILGVANTGELFF
DNA: TGTGCCAGCAGCATCCTCGGGGTAGCGAACACCGGGGAGCTGTTTTTT

size: NA
J: TRBJ2-7
D: TRBD2
V: TRBV6-6
CDR3: CASGPSSGAYEQYF
DNA: TGTGCCAGCGGCCCCTCGAGCGGGGCCTACGAGCAGTACTTC

size: NA
J: TRBJ1-2
D: TRBD1
V: TRBV30
CDR3: CAWSSLWTGYGYTF
DNA: TGTGCCTGGAGTTCCCTATGGACAGGGTATGGCTACACCTTC

size: once
J: TRBJ2-1
D: TRBD1
V: TRBV15
CDR3: CATSDRQGSSYNEQFF
DNA: TGTGCCACCAGCGATAGACAGGGAAGCTCCTACAATGAGCAGTTCTTC

size: NA
J: TRBJ2-3
D: NA
V: TRBV7-9
CDR3: CASSFQGRESDTQYF
DNA: TGTGCCAGCAGCTTCCAGGGGCGGGAGTCAGATACGCAGTATTTT

size: NA
J: TRBJ2-7
D: NA
V: TRBV4-3
CDR3: CASSLDYRAGEQYF
DNA: TGCGCCAGCAGCCTCGATTACAGGGCCGGGGAGCAGTACTTC

size: few
J: TRBJ2-5
D: NA
V: TRBV5-4
CDR3: CASSLLPGSETQYF
DNA: TGTGCCAGCAGCTTGTTACCGGGATCTGAGACCCAGTACTTC

size: few
J: TRBJ2-5
D: NA
V: TRBV7-9
CDR3: CASSLGGSQETQYF
DNA: TGTGCCAGCAGCTTAGGAGGCAGCCAAGAGACCCAGTACTTC

size: NA
J: TRBJ2-5
D: TRBD2
V: TRBV5-4
CDR3: CASSLGDGGIQETQYF
DNA: TGTGCCAGCAGCTTGGGAGACGGGGGGATCCAAGAGACCCAGTACTTC

size: NA
J: TRBJ1-5
D: TRBD1
V: TRBV5-8
CDR3: CASSLDLGGGSQPQHF
DNA: TGTGCCAGCAGCTTGGACCTAGGGGGCGGCTCTCAGCCCCAGCATTTT

size: NA
J: TRBJ1-6
D: NA
V: TRBV2
CDR3: CASSLIQGSPLHF
DNA: TGTGCCAGCAGTTTAATCCAGGGATCACCCCTCCACTTT

size: NA
J: TRBJ2-3
D: NA
V: TRBV7-2
CDR3: CASSPQGTDTQYF
DNA: TGTGCCAGCAGCCCGCAGGGCACCGATACGCAGTATTTT

size: NA
J: TRBJ1-4
D: NA
V: TRBV4-2
CDR3: CASSQEATLVATNEKLFF
DNA: TGTGCCAGCAGCCAAGAAGCGACCCTGGTCGCAACTAATGAAAAACTGTTTTTT

size: NA
J: TRBJ2-7
D: NA
V: TRBV6-1
CDR3: CASSEKGTIYYEQYF
DNA: TGTGCCAGCAGTGAAAAGGGGACAATATACTACGAGCAGTACTTC

size: NA
J: TRBJ2-3
D: TRBD2
V: TRBV11-3
CDR3: CASSLGPAGTTDTQYF
DNA: TGTGCCAGCAGCTTGGGACCAGCGGGAACTACAGATACGCAGTATTTT

size: NA
J: TRBJ2-1
D: NA
V: TRBV21-1
CDR3: CASSKPETSGNHNEQFF
DNA: TGTGCCAGCAGCAAACCTGAGACTAGCGGGAACCACAATGAGCAGTTCTTC

size: NA
J: TRBJ2-5
D: NA
V: TRBV4-1
CDR3: CASSQVERGGEGTQYF
DNA: TGCGCCAGCAGCCAAGTAGAAAGGGGTGGGGAAGGGACCCAGTACTTC

size: NA
J: TRBJ1-5
D: NA
V: TRBV4-2
CDR3: CASSQSRASNQPQHF
DNA: TGTGCCAGCAGCCAATCCAGGGCTAGCAATCAGCCCCAGCATTTT

size: NA
J: TRBJ2-7
D: TRBD1
V: TRBV7-8
CDR3: CASSFRDRTYEQYF
DNA: TGTGCCAGCAGCTTCCGGGACAGAACCTACGAGCAGTACTTC

size: NA
J: TRBJ1-5
D: NA
V: TRBV7-9
CDR3: CASSSNGANQPQHF
DNA: TGTGCCAGCAGCTCCAATGGGGCCAATCAGCCCCAGCATTTT

size: NA
J: TRBJ2-2
D: NA
V: TRBV6-5
CDR3: CASNPGWTGELFF
DNA: TGTGCCAGCAACCCGGGGTGGACCGGGGAGCTGTTTTTT

size: NA
J: TRBJ1-1
D: TRBD1
V: TRBV9
CDR3: CASSGDSWTEAFF
DNA: TGTGCCAGCAGCGGGGACAGTTGGACTGAAGCTTTCTTT

size: NA
J: TRBJ2-7
D: TRBD1
V: TRBV5-6
CDR3: CASIYRDRGYEQYF
DNA: TGTGCCAGCATCTACCGGGACAGGGGCTACGAGCAGTACTTC

size: NA
J: TRBJ2-1
D: TRBD2
V: TRBV11-1
CDR3: CASSVLAGGSYNEQFF
DNA: TGTGCCAGCAGCGTATTAGCGGGAGGGTCCTACAATGAGCAGTTCTTC

size: few
J: TRBJ1-1
D: NA
V: TRBV6-5
CDR3: CASGLRAETEAFF
DNA: TGTGCCAGCGGGCTGAGAGCGGAGACTGAAGCTTTCTTT

size: few
J: TRBJ1-1
D: NA
V: TRBV11-2
CDR3: CASSMTVPVTEAFF
DNA: TGTGCCAGCAGTATGACAGTTCCGGTCACTGAAGCTTTCTTT

size: NA
J: TRBJ1-3
D: TRBD1
V: TRBV4-3
CDR3: CASSQEQGRNTIYF
DNA: TGCGCCAGCAGCCAAGAACAGGGGAGAAACACCATATATTTT

size: NA
J: TRBJ2-7
D: TRBD2
V: TRBV9
CDR3: CASSVDGGGNSYEQYF
DNA: TGTGCCAGCAGCGTAGATGGCGGGGGGAACTCCTACGAGCAGTACTTC

size: NA
J: TRBJ2-7
D: TRBD1
V: TRBV4-3
CDR3: CASSQDRQGAYEQYF
DNA: TGCGCCAGCAGCCAAGATAGGCAGGGGGCATACGAGCAGTACTTC

size: NA
J: TRBJ1-4
D: NA
V: TRBV29-1
CDR3: CSVEDQGEKLFF
DNA: TGCAGCGTTGAAGATCAGGGGGAAAAACTGTTTTTT

size: NA
J: TRBJ2-7
D: TRBD2
V: TRBV15
CDR3: CATSRGGLAGIYEQYF
DNA: TGTGCCACCAGCAGAGGAGGACTAGCGGGGATTTACGAGCAGTACTTC

size: NA
J: TRBJ2-6
D: TRBD1
V: TRBV2
CDR3: CASIGTGAGANGLTF
DNA: TGTGCCAGCATCGGGACAGGGGCTGGGGCCAACGGCCTGACTTTC

size: NA
J: TRBJ2-5
D: TRBD2
V: TRBV11-3
CDR3: CASSPGTSGRAGETQYF
DNA: TGTGCCAGCAGCCCTGGGACTAGCGGGAGGGCGGGGGAGACCCAGTACTTC

size: once
J: TRBJ2-7
D: TRBD2
V: TRBV4-2
CDR3: CASSQERTSPSYEQYF
DNA: TGTGCCAGCAGCCAAGAAAGGACTAGCCCCTCCTACGAGCAGTACTTC

size: once
J: TRBJ1-1
D: TRBD1
V: TRBV28
CDR3: CASRQGTARVGTEAFF
DNA: TGTGCCAGCAGACAAGGGACAGCCCGCGTAGGCACTGAAGCTTTCTTT

size: few
J: TRBJ1-6
D: NA
V: TRBV30
CDR3: CAWTGADYNSPLHF
DNA: TGTGCCTGGACCGGAGCTGACTATAATTCACCCCTCCACTTT

size: few
J: TRBJ1-3
D: TRBD1
V: TRBV4-3
CDR3: CASSQDLQGPGNTIYF
DNA: TGCGCCAGCAGCCAGGATTTACAGGGGCCTGGAAACACCATATATTTT

size: NA
J: TRBJ2-6
D: NA
V: TRBV7-2
CDR3: CASSSLGANVLTF
DNA: TGTGCCAGCAGCTCCCTAGGGGCCAACGTCCTGACTTTC

size: few
J: TRBJ1-1
D: NA
V: TRBV30
CDR3: CAWISGGNTEAFF
DNA: TGTGCCTGGATTTCGGGGGGGAACACTGAAGCTTTCTTT

size: NA
J: TRBJ2-1
D: TRBD2
V: TRBV19
CDR3: CASSIQLTPGLAEQPNFNEQFF
DNA: TGTGCCAGTAGTATCCAACTCACCCCGGGACTAGCGGAGCAACCAAACTTCAATGAGCAGTTCTTC

size: once
J: TRBJ2-7
D: TRBD2
V: TRBV7-2
CDR3: CASTPGLAGTSHEQYF
DNA: TGTGCCAGCACCCCGGGACTAGCGGGAACATCCCACGAGCAGTACTTC

size: NA
J: TRBJ2-7
D: TRBD1
V: TRBV27
CDR3: CASTLRGTGVHEQYF
DNA: TGTGCCAGCACTCTTAGAGGGACAGGGGTCCACGAGCAGTACTTC

size: NA
J: TRBJ2-7
D: NA
V: TRBV7-6
CDR3: CASSPITSRDTSSYEQYF
DNA: TGTGCCAGCAGCCCAATAACAAGCCGGGACACTAGCTCCTACGAGCAGTACTTC

size: NA
J: TRBJ1-5
D: NA
V: TRBV19
CDR3: CASRGGASNQPQHF
DNA: TGTGCCAGTCGGGGGGGAGCTAGCAATCAGCCCCAGCATTTT

size: few
J: TRBJ1-3
D: NA
V: TRBV25-1
CDR3: CASSDGLSGNTIYF
DNA: TGTGCCAGCAGTGATGGACTTTCTGGAAACACCATATATTTT

size: NA
J: TRBJ1-3
D: NA
V: TRBV9
CDR3: CASSVESRNTIYF
DNA: TGTGCCAGCAGCGTGGAGTCTAGGAACACCATATATTTT